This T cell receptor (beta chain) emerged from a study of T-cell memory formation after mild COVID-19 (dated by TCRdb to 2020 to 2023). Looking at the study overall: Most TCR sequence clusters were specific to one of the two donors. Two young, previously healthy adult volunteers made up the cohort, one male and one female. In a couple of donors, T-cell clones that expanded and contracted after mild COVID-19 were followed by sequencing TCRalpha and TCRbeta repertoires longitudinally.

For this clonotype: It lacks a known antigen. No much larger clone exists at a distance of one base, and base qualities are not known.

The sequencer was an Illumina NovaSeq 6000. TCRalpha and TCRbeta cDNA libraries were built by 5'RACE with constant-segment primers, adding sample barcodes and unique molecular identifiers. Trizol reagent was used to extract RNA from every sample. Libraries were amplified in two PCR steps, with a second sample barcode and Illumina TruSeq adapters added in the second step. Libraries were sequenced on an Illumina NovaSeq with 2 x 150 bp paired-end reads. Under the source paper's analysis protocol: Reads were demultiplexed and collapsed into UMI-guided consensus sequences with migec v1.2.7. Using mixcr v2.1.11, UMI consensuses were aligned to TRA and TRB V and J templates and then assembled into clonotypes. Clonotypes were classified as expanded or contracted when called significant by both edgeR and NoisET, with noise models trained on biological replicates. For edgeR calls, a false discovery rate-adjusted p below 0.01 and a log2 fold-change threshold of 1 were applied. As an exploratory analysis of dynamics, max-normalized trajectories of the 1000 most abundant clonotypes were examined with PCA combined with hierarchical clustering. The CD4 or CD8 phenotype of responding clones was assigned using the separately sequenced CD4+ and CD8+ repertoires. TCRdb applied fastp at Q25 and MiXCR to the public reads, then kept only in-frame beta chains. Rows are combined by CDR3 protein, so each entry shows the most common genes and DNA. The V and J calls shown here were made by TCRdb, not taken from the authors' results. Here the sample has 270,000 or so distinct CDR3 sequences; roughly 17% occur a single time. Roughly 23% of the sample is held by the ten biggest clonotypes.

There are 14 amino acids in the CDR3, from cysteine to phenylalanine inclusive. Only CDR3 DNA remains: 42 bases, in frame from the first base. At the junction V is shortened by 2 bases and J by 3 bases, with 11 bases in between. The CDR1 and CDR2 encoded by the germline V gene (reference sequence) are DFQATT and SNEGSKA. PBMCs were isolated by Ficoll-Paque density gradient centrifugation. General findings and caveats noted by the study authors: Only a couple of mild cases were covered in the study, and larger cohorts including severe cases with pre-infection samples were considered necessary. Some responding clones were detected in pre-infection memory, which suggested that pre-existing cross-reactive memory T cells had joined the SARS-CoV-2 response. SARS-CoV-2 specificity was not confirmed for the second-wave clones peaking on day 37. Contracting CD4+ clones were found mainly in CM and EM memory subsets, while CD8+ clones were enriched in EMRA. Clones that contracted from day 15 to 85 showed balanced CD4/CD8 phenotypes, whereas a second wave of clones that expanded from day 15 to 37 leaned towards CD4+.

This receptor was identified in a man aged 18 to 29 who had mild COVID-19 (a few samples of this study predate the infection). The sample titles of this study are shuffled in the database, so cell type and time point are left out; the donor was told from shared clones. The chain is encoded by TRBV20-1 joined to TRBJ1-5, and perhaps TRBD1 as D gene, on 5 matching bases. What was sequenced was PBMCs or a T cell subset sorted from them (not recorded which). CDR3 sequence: CSARSGLPNQPQHF. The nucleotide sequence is TGCAGTGCTAGATCGGGACTTCCCAATCAGCCCCAGCATTTT.